This T cell receptor beta chain is from a study of T-cell memory formation after mild COVID-19. TCRdb fed the 5' RACE reads into MiXCR, producing one record per CDR3 protein. Among hundreds of thousands of distinct CDR3 sequences listed, 28% were seen once. Sequencing was done on a sample of PBMCs or a T cell subset sorted from them (not recorded which). This receptor was obtained from an adult woman who had mild COVID-19 (a few samples of this study predate the infection). Cell type and time point are not known.

CDR3 in amino acids: CSAKDRVIGYTF. In nucleotides, the CDR3 is TGCAGTGCTAAGGACAGGGTTATCGGCTACACCTTC. The chain joins TRBV20-1 to TRBJ1-2, with TRBD1 matching over 8 bases. The germline V gene has CDR1 DFQATT and CDR2 SNEGSKA (reference sequence). The CDR3 covers 12 residues. After removal of 4 bases from V and 8 bases from J, the junction contained 6 bases not matched to a gene.